A single sample is the source of the 31 T cell receptor beta chains below, sequenced in a study of blood T cell repertoires in COVID-19. TCRdb's table, derived via immunoSEQ multiplex PCR, lists solely in-frame clones and lacks some. The sample yields hundreds of thousands of clones, over 75% seen once. The source material was peripheral blood. These receptors originate from a woman under 40 with acute or convalescent COVID-19.

The chain uses TRBV21-1 and TRBJ2-1; the table's D gene call, TRBD2, was not cross checked with the DNA. TRBV21-1 is classified as a pseudogene. The CDR3 has 14 amino acids. The CDR3 loop reads CASSKETSYNEQFF. In nucleotides, the CDR3 is TGTGCCAGCAGCAAAGAGACTAGTTACAATGAGCAGTTCTTC.

The chain is built from TRBV30 and TRBJ2-2, with 7 bases identical to TRBD2. Germline loops: CDR1 GTSNPN, CDR2 SVGIG (reference sequence). V was pared by 2 bases and J by 8 bases, with 14 bases of the junction left unmatched. The length of the CDR3 is 16 residues. The CDR3 nucleotides are TGTGCCTGGAGTACCCTAGCGGACTTCTTGGGGGGGGAGCTGTTTTTT. Protein sequence: CAWSTLADFLGGELFF.

The chain combines TRBV19 with TRBJ1-1, with 11 bases fitting TRBD1. Trimming took 1 base from V and 6 from J; bases not matched to a gene: 7. Germline assignment: CDR1 LNHDA and CDR2 SQIVND (reference sequence). This CDR3 spans 16 amino acids. This chain's CDR3 is CASSIGGTGGSSEAFF. Here the CDR3 DNA reads TGTGCCAGTAGTATAGGGGGGACAGGGGGAAGCTCTGAAGCTTTCTTT. The full variable domain, rest sourced from reference TRBV19 and TRBJ1-1, is DGGITQSPKYLFRKEGQNVTLSCEQNLNHDAMYWYRQDPGQGLRLIYYSQIVNDFQKGDIAEGYSVSREKKESFPLTVTSAQKNPTAFYLCASSIGGTGGSSEAFFGQGTRLTVV.

The CDR3 coding sequence is TGTGCCAGCAGCGGCCGGACTAGCGGGAGTTTGTATGAGCAGTTCTTC. Amino acid sequence: CASSGRTSGSLYEQFF. The chain has TRBV7-2 and TRBJ2-1; 13 bases are shared with TRBD2. J lost 8 bases, V lost 5 bases, and 9 bases had no gene match. The germline gives CDR1 SGHTA, CDR2 FQGNSA. The CDR3 length is 16 residues.

The rearrangement links TRBV6-5 to TRBJ2-7, with TRBD1 matching 8 bases. The CDR3 runs to 14 residues. The germline V gene encodes CDR1 MNHEY and CDR2 SVGAGI. V lost 5 bases to trimming and J lost 4 bases; unmatched junction nucleotides: 7. The CDR3 loop is CASSSPGGGYEQYF. CDR3 coding DNA: TGTGCCAGCAGTAGTCCAGGGGGCGGATACGAGCAGTACTTC.

The chain links TRBV18 to TRBJ2-1, with TRBD1 matching over 12 bases. With 2 bases clipped from V and 6 bases from J, the junction kept 2 bases outside the gene matches. The CDR3 has 15 residues. Germline loops: CDR1 KGHSH, CDR2 LQKENI. The CDR3 loop reads CASSPWDRGRNEQFF. The CDR3 DNA reads TGTGCCAGCTCACCATGGGACAGGGGGCGCAATGAGCAGTTCTTC. The full variable domain, with the rest looked up from reference TRBV18 and TRBJ2-1, is NAGVMQNPRHLVRRRGQEARLRCSPMKGHSHVYWYRQLPEEGLKFMVYLQKENIIDESGMPKERFSAEFPKEGPSILRIQQVVRGDSAAYFCASSPWDRGRNEQFFGPGTRLTVL.

This clone was seen just once. The chain has TRBV27 and TRBJ2-2, with 9 bases identical to TRBD1. The germline V gene has CDR1 MNHEY and CDR2 SMNVEV (reference sequence). Trimming cost V 7 bases and J 9 bases; bases outside gene matches: 6. The CDR3 consists of 13 residues. The DNA for the CDR3 is TGTGCCAGCATTTACAGGGGGCTAAGGGAGCTGTTTTTT. Its protein is CASIYRGLRELFF.

CDR3 loop: CASSIAGTGNTIYF. For the CDR3, the DNA is TGTGCCAGTAGTATAGCCGGGACTGGAAACACCATATATTTT. The chain is built from TRBV19 and TRBJ1-3; no clear D. Germline-derived CDR1 and CDR2 are LNHDA and SQIVND (reference sequence). The ends were cut back, 1 base at V and 2 bases at J, with 6 bases in the middle. CDR3 length: 14 amino acids.

The chain combines TRBV19 with TRBJ1-5; 9 nucleotides agree with TRBD1. V shed 7 bases and J 7 bases; nucleotides not matched to a gene: 11. CDR3 size: 15 residues. The germline V gene has CDR1 LNHDA and CDR2 SQIVND (reference sequence). The DNA of the CDR3 is TGTGCCAGTACCATAGGAGGGACAGGGTTGCAGCCCCAGCATTTT. Its protein product is CASTIGGTGLQPQHF.

V usage is TRBV5-1 and J usage is TRBJ2-3; TRBD2 matches at 8 bases. J gave up 6 bases and V 6 bases, and 6 bases lay outside the gene matches. This CDR3 contains 13 residues. Germline V gene lookup returns CDR1 SGHRS and CDR2 YFSETQ. The CDR3 coding sequence is TGCGCCAGCAAGCGGGAGAGGGCGGATACGCAGTATTTT. Residues: CASKRERADTQYF.

This clone was seen only once. The chain links TRBV27 to TRBJ2-1, with TRBD2 matching over 7 bases. V lost 7 bases to trimming and J lost 4 bases; unmatched junction nucleotides: 7. The CDR3 is made up of 14 amino acids. CDR1 and CDR2 (germline): MNHEY, SMNVEV (reference sequence). In DNA form, the CDR3 reads TGTGCCAGCACCTCCTGGGGGGGTTACAATGAGCAGTTCTTC. Translated, it gives CASTSWGGYNEQFF.

The genes are TRBV4-2 and TRBJ1-4, with TRBD1 identical over 9 bases. The V segment lost 1 base and the J segment 11 bases; nucleotides outside the gene matches: 5. This CDR3 has 14 residues. Germline-derived CDR1 and CDR2 are LGHNA and YNFKEQ. The CDR3: CASSQGTGTGKLFF. In nucleotides, the CDR3 is TGTGCCAGCAGCCAAGGGACCGGGACAGGGAAACTGTTTTTT.

The chain has TRBV4-2 and TRBJ2-7; 10 positions match TRBD2. The germline CDR1 and CDR2 sequences are LGHNA and YNFKEQ. The J segment lost 2 bases and the V segment lost 0 bases, leaving 4 bases of the junction unmatched. CDR3 length: 16 amino acids. CDR3 in amino acids: CASSQDLAGGAYEQYF. The CDR3 DNA follows: TGTGCCAGCAGCCAAGATTTAGCGGGAGGAGCCTACGAGCAGTACTTC.

The rearrangement links TRBV27 to TRBJ2-7; weak D call: TRBD2 (6 bases). V lost 5 bases to trimming and J lost 0 bases, with 8 bases between them. Germline V gene lookup returns CDR1 MNHEY and CDR2 SMNVEV (reference sequence). The CDR3 has 13 amino acids. CDR3 DNA sequence: TGTGCCAGCAGTGGAGGGTACTCCTACGAGCAGTACTTC. Protein sequence: CASSGGYSYEQYF.

The rearrangement uses TRBV5-6 and TRBJ1-5; a possible D gene is TRBD1 (5 bases). The CDR3 loop spans 17 amino acids. Per the germline V gene, CDR1 is SGHDT and CDR2 is YYEEEE. V gave up 4 bases and J gave up 4 bases, with 21 bases separating them. The CDR3: CASSRGTEVRGNQPQHF. DNA of the CDR3: TGTGCCAGCAGCCGGGGGACTGAGGTTCGGGGTAATCAGCCCCAGCATTTT.

CDR3 in DNA: TGTGCCAGCAGCTTAGTGGCTAGCGGGGCCTCCCTTAACACCGGGGAGCTGTTTTTT. Amino acid sequence: CASSLVASGASLNTGELFF. The chain links TRBV13 to TRBJ2-2; TRBD2 agrees at 9 bases. Germline trimming cut 1 base from V and 2 bases from J; bases unmatched to any gene: 11. The CDR3 has 19 residues. CDR1 is PRHDT, CDR2 FYEKMQ, per germline (reference sequence).

This clone was counted a single time. The genes are TRBV27 and TRBJ2-5, with D unclear. Deletions cut 2 bases from V and 5 bases from J, with 12 bases between. Germline CDR1 is MNHEY and CDR2 is SMNVEV (reference sequence). The CDR3 is 14 residues long. The DNA of the CDR3 is TGTGCCAGCAGTTTAATTGGTCCTAGGGAGACCCAGTACTTC. Amino acids: CASSLIGPRETQYF.

The chain combines TRBV4-1 with TRBJ2-7; 8 bases agree with TRBD1. CDR3 length: 15 residues. Germline V gene lookup returns CDR1 MGHRA and CDR2 YSYEKL. The V gene end was trimmed by 0 bases and the J gene end by 4 bases; junction bases not matched to a gene: 5. This chain's CDR3 is CASSQESGQGYEQYF. CDR3 DNA: TGCGCCAGCAGCCAAGAATCAGGACAGGGATACGAGCAGTACTTC.

This clone was observed once. The V gene is TRBV24-1, the J gene TRBJ1-6; D call uncertain. Germline-derived CDR1 and CDR2 are KGHDR and SFDVKD. With 3 bases removed from V and 7 bases from J, the gap between germline ends came to 9 bases. The CDR3 totals 14 residues. CDR3 amino acids: CATSDPGINSPLHF. The CDR3 coding sequence is TGTGCCACCAGTGATCCCGGGATAAATTCACCCCTCCACTTT.

V and J are TRBV19 and TRBJ1-1; D might be TRBD1 (5 bases). Trimming cost V 1 base and J 3 bases, with 12 bases left between them. CDR3 length equals 15 residues. CDR1 and CDR2 (germline): LNHDA, SQIVND (reference sequence). The chain's CDR3 is CASSIVGGGYTEAFF. CDR3 nucleotides: TGTGCCAGTAGTATAGTGGGGGGTGGGTACACTGAAGCTTTCTTT.

The gene calls are TRBV29-1 and TRBJ1-2; D call uncertain. Germline V gives CDR1 SQVTM, CDR2 ANQGSEA. This CDR3 has 11 residues. The germline V and J ends were trimmed by 3 bases and 6 bases, with 8 bases remaining between them. CDR3 nucleotide sequence: TGCAGCGTTGAGTTGGGCGATGGCTACACCTTC. Translation: CSVELGDGYTF.

The genes are TRBV10-2 and TRBJ2-7; 12 bases are shared with TRBD2. There are 14 residues in the CDR3. Germline assignment: CDR1 WSHSY and CDR2 SAAADI. V shed 10 bases, J shed 5 bases, and the junction held 9 bases outside the gene matches. The CDR3, as DNA: TGCGCCATCAGGACTAGCGGGACGCTCCACGAGCAGTACTTC. Translated: CAIRTSGTLHEQYF.

The chain uses TRBV27 and TRBJ1-5; D is ambiguous. V lost 4 bases and J 0 bases, leaving 10 bases between the germline ends. Germline lookup yields CDR1 MNHEY and CDR2 SMNVEV (reference sequence). The CDR3 runs to 15 residues. The CDR3 region is CASSSGSYSNQPQHF. In DNA form, the CDR3 reads TGTGCCAGCAGTTCGGGGTCATATAGCAATCAGCCCCAGCATTTT.

The chain has TRBV20-1 and TRBJ2-1; D is uncertain. Trimming removed 4 bases at V and 5 bases at J, with 6 bases between. This CDR3 has 11 amino acids. Germline loops: CDR1 DFQATT, CDR2 SNEGSKA (reference sequence). As DNA, the CDR3 is TGCAGTGCTACGCGAGACAATGAGCAGTTCTTC. Translation gives CSATRDNEQFF.

The gene calls are TRBV5-1 and TRBJ1-2, with 8 bases aligning to TRBD1. Germline V gives CDR1 SGHRS, CDR2 YFSETQ. The CDR3 has 13 residues. V was pared by 4 bases and J by 8 bases, with 7 bases of the junction left unmatched. This CDR3 reads CASSPDRAGGYTF. CDR3 DNA sequence: TGCGCCAGCAGCCCGGACAGGGCGGGGGGCTACACCTTC.

CDR3 sequence (DNA): TGCAGCGTTGGGCCCCCCGGCGGGGGTGAGGATGAGCAGTTCTTC. Encoded protein: CSVGPPGGGEDEQFF. The gene calls are TRBV29-1 and TRBJ2-1, with 7 bases aligning to TRBD2. V shed 4 bases and J 8 bases; nucleotides not matched to a gene: 14. CDR3 size: 15 residues. CDR1 and CDR2 (germline): SQVTM, ANQGSEA.

This clone was recorded a few times. J is TRBJ1-1 and V is TRBV11-3; D might be TRBD1 (5 bases). The CDR3 spans 13 residues. Trimming removed 5 bases at V and 1 base at J, with 8 bases between. The V gene's germline CDR1 is SGHNT and CDR2 YENEEA. CDR3 protein: CASSAGGNTEAFF. CDR3 in DNA: TGTGCCAGCAGCGCCGGGGGGAACACTGAAGCTTTCTTT.

The rearrangement links TRBV7-9 to TRBJ2-3; possible D gene TRBD2, 5 bases. CDR1 SEHNR and CDR2 FQNEAQ come from the germline V gene (reference sequence). This CDR3 comprises 13 residues. V dropped 5 bases and J dropped 7 bases, with 13 bases sitting between them. The DNA of the CDR3 is TGTGCCAGCAGCGGAGGATTAGCAAATACGCAGTATTTT. It codes for CASSGGLANTQYF.

CDR3 in DNA: TGTGCCAGCAGCTGGTACCGGGACACTGAAGCTTTCTTT. Translating it yields CASSWYRDTEAFF. The V call is TRBV11-3, the J call TRBJ1-1; D not resolved. Deletions cut 4 bases from V and 3 bases from J, with 9 bases between. Per germline, CDR1 SGHNT and CDR2 YENEEA. The CDR3 has 13 residues.

The V gene is TRBV13, the J gene TRBJ1-3; unclear D gene. The ends were cut back, 5 bases at V and 2 bases at J, with 10 bases in the middle. Germline-derived CDR1 and CDR2 are PRHDT and FYEKMQ (reference sequence). This CDR3 region has 14 residues. This CDR3 reads CASSTRVAGNTIYF. Here the CDR3 DNA reads TGTGCCAGCAGCACTAGGGTTGCTGGAAACACCATATATTTT.

The chain recombines TRBV30 with TRBJ2-1, with D perhaps matching TRBD2 (6 bases). V was pared by 4 bases and J by 10 bases, with 14 bases between. The germline V gene encodes CDR1 GTSNPN and CDR2 SVGIG (reference sequence). The CDR3 runs 12 residues. Here the CDR3 DNA reads TGTGCCTGGACTAGCGCCGGGGCCGAGCAGTTCTTC. It specifies CAWTSAGAEQFF.